Sequencing of this T cell receptor beta chain was carried out in a study of PD-1 blockade in classical Hodgkin lymphoma. Each of the patients experienced relapse following autologous stem cell transplantation, and their brentuximab vedotin exposure differed. Generated by immunoSEQ multiplex PCR, the TCRdb table keeps only in-frame clones and is missing some. Of 95,000 to 100,000 clones listed, around 89% are singletons. CDR1 and CDR2 from the germline V gene are SEHNR and FQNEAQ (reference sequence). This CDR3 spans 14 amino acids. The J segment lost 4 bases and the V segment lost 1 base, leaving 2 bases of the junction unmatched.

The genes are TRBV7-9 and TRBJ2-3, with 7 bases lining up with TRBD1. Specimen: peripheral blood mononuclear cells (PBMCs), collected before the second cycle of nivolumab. This receptor was taken from a human donor with classical Hodgkin lymphoma. The CDR3 loop is CASSLEGAADTQYF. In nucleotides, the CDR3 is TGTGCCAGCAGCTTAGAGGGGGCAGCAGATACGCAGTATTTT.